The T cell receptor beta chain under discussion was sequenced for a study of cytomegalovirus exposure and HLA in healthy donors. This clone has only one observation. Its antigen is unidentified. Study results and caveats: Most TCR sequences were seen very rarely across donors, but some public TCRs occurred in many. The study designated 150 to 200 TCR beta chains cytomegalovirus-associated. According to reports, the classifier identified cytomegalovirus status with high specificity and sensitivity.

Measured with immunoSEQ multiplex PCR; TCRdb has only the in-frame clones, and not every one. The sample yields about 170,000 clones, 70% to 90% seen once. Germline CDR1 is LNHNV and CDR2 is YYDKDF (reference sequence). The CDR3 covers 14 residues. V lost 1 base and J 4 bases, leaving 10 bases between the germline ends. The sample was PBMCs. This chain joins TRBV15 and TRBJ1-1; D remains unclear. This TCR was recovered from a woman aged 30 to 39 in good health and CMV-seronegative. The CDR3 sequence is CATSRVEESTEAFF. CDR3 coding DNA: TGTGCCACCAGCAGAGTGGAAGAGAGCACTGAAGCTTTCTTT.